This is a list of T cell receptor beta chains from one sample in a study of molecular identifiers for immune sequencing clone quantification. TCRdb re-derived calls from the PCR reads in MiXCR, one entry per CDR3 protein. The sample lists about 640,000 distinct CDR3 sequences, nearly 20% occurring once. The sequencing sample was made of naive CD8+ T cells from blood, with Jurkat cell RNA spiked in. These TCRs come from a human donor in good health. Some libraries in this study had Jurkat cell RNA spiked in. Both conserved end residues are trimmed from each CDR3.

>TRBV3-1|TRBJ1-2
ASSRTGSPYGYT
>TRBV19|TRBJ1-1
ASSIMGVRNTEAF
>TRBV19|TRBJ2-3
ASGIVEDTDTQY
>TRBV30|TRBJ2-3
AWTYSASPDTQY
>TRBV11-3|TRBJ1-5
ASSLGSSQPQH
>TRBV6-2/TRBV6-3|TRBJ1-1
ASSQPDTEAF
>TRBV29-1|TRBJ2-4
SVENLEGVLAKNIQY
>TRBV13|TRBJ1-1
ASSLHRAGPGAF
>TRBV3-1|TRBJ2-7
ASSQVGTGDHEQY
>TRBV12-3/TRBV12-4|TRBJ2-7
ASSFSGAGDEQY
>TRBV4-3|TRBJ1-1
ASSQRDRGPEAF
>TRBV7-9|TRBJ2-1
ASTTMDNEQF
>TRBV27|TRBJ2-3
ASSQGLVRGPDTQY
>TRBV7-9|TRBJ2-7
ASGPSYEQY
>TRBV19|TRBJ1-4
ASSTPGRGIEKLF
>TRBV29-1|TRBJ2-6
SVPVGAGANVLT
>TRBV7-2|TRBJ1-1
ASQQGFTEAF
>TRBV7-2|TRBJ1-3
ASSSAEGGLGNTIY
>TRBV14|TRBJ2-5
ASSPLVSPQETQY
>TRBV27|TRBJ1-5
ASSLSGQGPNQPQH
>TRBV4-3|TRBJ2-3
ASSQETGGRDTQY
>TRBV4-1|TRBJ2-4
ASSQELAGGLREIQY
>TRBV4-3|TRBJ2-7
ASSQDSRTSYEQY
>TRBV7-8|TRBJ2-1
ASSLTSGAYNEQF
>TRBV9|TRBJ2-7
ASGKGGVGYEQY
>TRBV30|TRBJ2-1
AWSVGGYEQF